A selection of T cell receptor beta chains follows, all from one sample in a study of cytomegalovirus exposure and HLA in healthy donors. Assay: immunoSEQ multiplex PCR; the TCRdb copy retains only in-frame clones and omits some. In the table there are tens of thousands of clones, about two thirds of which are singletons. Material: PBMCs. All receptors derive from a woman in her forties or fifties in good health and CMV-seropositive. The conserved cysteine and the conserved F or W are not part of the CDR3 here. Each record gives: V gene, J gene, CDR3 protein.

V: TRBV2
J: TRBJ2-2
CDR3: ASGGTANTGELF

V: TRBV7-3
J: TRBJ2-3
CDR3: ASSPTTSATDTQY

V: TRBV19
J: TRBJ2-1
CDR3: ASSIQDYNEQF

V: TRBV13
J: TRBJ2-1
CDR3: AISGGPWNEQF

V: TRBV6-5
J: TRBJ2-7
CDR3: ASSRDRVLYEQY

V: TRBV7-3
J: TRBJ2-6
CDR3: ASSSYWGGRRSGANVLT

V: TRBV10-3
J: TRBJ2-5
CDR3: AIRGTSGRAGETQY

V: TRBV4-3
J: TRBJ1-4
CDR3: ASSQVLATNEKLF

V: TRBV30
J: TRBJ1-2
CDR3: AWSVTGNYGYT

V: TRBV7-2
J: TRBJ2-3
CDR3: ASSKFTSGGGGDTQY

V: TRBV7-3
J: TRBJ2-1
CDR3: ASSLFGTSSQEDEQF

V: TRBV5-5
J: TRBJ1-5
CDR3: ASSLYSNQPQH

V: TRBV29-1
J: TRBJ2-3
CDR3: SAPGLIDPPGTDTQY

V: TRBV7-9
J: TRBJ1-2
CDR3: ASSPSTGNYGYT

V: TRBV9
J: TRBJ2-5
CDR3: ASSPPLAGVGETQY

V: TRBV11-2
J: TRBJ2-1
CDR3: ASSLVAGELYNEQF

V: TRBV7-3
J: TRBJ2-3
CDR3: ASSSGLAGESPDTQY

V: TRBV9
J: TRBJ2-3
CDR3: ASSYGGDTQY

V: TRBV28
J: TRBJ2-5
CDR3: ASSPERQETQY

V: TRBV27
J: TRBJ2-5
CDR3: ASRQSLNPQEAQY

V: TRBV29-1
J: TRBJ2-1
CDR3: SVGSGAEQF

V: TRBV5-8
J: TRBJ1-5
CDR3: ASSKEGARGQPQH

V: TRBV29-1
J: TRBJ2-3
CDR3: SVESGSTDTQY

V: TRBV7-9
J: TRBJ2-1
CDR3: ASRPLWDFPF

V: TRBV11-2
J: TRBJ2-7
CDR3: ASSLLRTGSYEQY

V: TRBV7-7
J: TRBJ2-1
CDR3: ASSYILAGGFNEQF

V: TRBV19
J: TRBJ1-1
CDR3: ASRLQGEAF

V: TRBV6-5
J: TRBJ1-1
CDR3: ASSPDRAGTEAF

V: TRBV7-9
J: TRBJ2-3
CDR3: ASSSGQGTDTQY

V: TRBV2
J: TRBJ1-1
CDR3: ASSRGGEAF

V: TRBV9
J: TRBJ1-1
CDR3: ASSSLRGRSGDTEAF

V: TRBV19
J: TRBJ2-7
CDR3: ASRPGLAPSYEQY

V: TRBV29-1
J: TRBJ2-2
CDR3: SVDAGLSTGELF

V: TRBV10-2
J: TRBJ1-3
CDR3: ASSAGGRVSGNTIY

V: TRBV10-1
J: TRBJ2-7
CDR3: ASRLSSVYLIYEQY

V: TRBV5-1
J: TRBJ2-7
CDR3: ASSGGLAGVGEQY

V: TRBV5-1
J: TRBJ2-1
CDR3: ASSIAGGYKQF

V: TRBV5-6
J: TRBJ2-3
CDR3: ASSLGFPGSVRTDTQY

V: TRBV14
J: TRBJ2-1
CDR3: ASSQDHSGFGLGEQF

V: TRBV28
J: TRBJ1-4
CDR3: ASRSWTGPNEKLF

V: TRBV15
J: TRBJ1-3
CDR3: ATSRVFGDSLSSGNTIY

V: TRBV28
J: TRBJ2-5
CDR3: ASSRPGLAGQETQY

V: TRBV7-9
J: NA
CDR3: ASSPGRASHEQY